The rows below give T cell receptor beta chains drawn from one sample of a study of CD8 T cells in ankylosing spondylitis. In TCRdb, the 5' RACE reads were re-called with MiXCR into one record per CDR3 protein. The data hold just under 350,000 distinct CDR3 sequences, with 14% to 15% observed a single time. Sequenced: blood, either unsorted or a sorted T cell fraction (not recorded which). These receptors all come from a male donor with ankylosing spondylitis or in good health (not recorded which). Both conserved end residues are part of each CDR3. Fields, in order: J gene, D gene, V gene, clone size, CDR3 DNA, CDR3 protein. A D gene is named only where the DNA matches it firmly. Size tells how often a clone was seen (once, few, many) or the class of an expanded clone, and some rows leave it out.

TRBJ2-3,TRBD2,TRBV11-2,many,TGTGCCAGCAGCTCCCAGTTTCTCACTAGCGGCATACCAAATACGCAGTATTTT,CASSSQFLTSGIPNTQYF
TRBJ1-1,-,TRBV4-1,few,TGCGCCAGCAGCCAAGGGGAGACACGAGTCGAAGCTTTCTTT,CASSQGETRVEAFF
TRBJ2-1,-,TRBV20-1,-,TGCAGTGCGCCGGGACTGGAGAAGAATGAGCAGTTCTTC,CSAPGLEKNEQFF
TRBJ2-3,-,TRBV20-1,-,TGCAGTGGGGGTCGAGATACGCAGTATTTT,CSGGRDTQYF
TRBJ2-3,-,TRBV24-1,-,TGTGCCACCAGTGATCGGACAGTAGATCCAGATACGCAGTATTTT,CATSDRTVDPDTQYF
TRBJ1-1,-,TRBV9,-,TGTGCCAGCAGCGTATCAACACGGGCTAACACTGAAGCTTTCTTT,CASSVSTRANTEAFF
TRBJ2-7,-,TRBV12-3/TRBV12-4,many,TGTGCCAGCAGTAACAGGGAGTCCGTCCTGGTCGAGCAGTACTTC,CASSNRESVLVEQYF
TRBJ2-7,-,TRBV15,few,TGTGCCACCAGCACCGGACCTTCGGCCACCTACGAGCAGTACTTC,CATSTGPSATYEQYF
TRBJ2-7,TRBD1,TRBV25-1,-,TGTGCCAGCAGTGAATCGAAGGCGAGACAGGGTCTCTACGAGCAGTACTTC,CASSESKARQGLYEQYF
TRBJ2-3,TRBD2,TRBV4-2,many,TGTGCCAGCAGCCAAGGGGGACTATCAGCAACAGATACGCAGTATTTT,CASSQGGLSATDTQYF
TRBJ2-5,TRBD1,TRBV12-3/TRBV12-4,few,TGTGCCAGCAGTCGCATGACAGGGAGCCAGAAGTCGACCCAGTACTTC,CASSRMTGSQKSTQYF
TRBJ1-1,-,TRBV4-1,few,TGCGCCAGCAGCCGATTGCAGGTGAACACTGAAGCTTTCTTT,CASSRLQVNTEAFF
TRBJ2-1,-,TRBV7-8,-,TGTGCCAGCAGCCTCACATTGACCCTCTACAATGAGCAGTTCTTC,CASSLTLTLYNEQFF
TRBJ1-1,-,TRBV12-3/TRBV12-4,few,TGTGCCAGCAGTTCCATCGGGCAGAACACTGAAGCTTTCTTT,CASSSIGQNTEAFF
TRBJ2-3,-,TRBV11-2,few,TGTGCCAGCAGCTTAGATCAAAGCGGCTCAGATACGCAGTATTTT,CASSLDQSGSDTQYF
TRBJ2-3,-,TRBV4-1,-,TGCGCCAGCAGCCAGGCCCTCACCCTGACCACAGATACGCAGTATTTT,CASSQALTLTTDTQYF
TRBJ1-2,-,TRBV12-3/TRBV12-4,few,TGTGCCAGCAGTATTAGCGGGACGTCAACCTTC,CASSISGTSTF
TRBJ2-2,-,TRBV5-1,-,TGCGCCAGCAGCTTGTTCGTCAACCCCCGGGAGCTGTTTTTT,CASSLFVNPRELFF
TRBJ2-7,TRBD1,TRBV15,few,TGTGCCACCAGCAGAGTCGGGACAGGTTTGGCCTCCTACGAGCAGTACTTC,CATSRVGTGLASYEQYF
TRBJ1-5,-,TRBV5-5,-,TGTGCCAGCAGCTTGCCCGATCAGCCCCAGCATTTT,CASSLPDQPQHF
TRBJ2-1,-,TRBV6-1,-,TGTGCCAGCCTCCGCCAGCGGCGAGGGAATGAGCAGTTCTTC,CASLRQRRGNEQFF
TRBJ2-1,TRBD1,TRBV7-9,few,TGTGCCAGCAGCTTAGGAGAAGACAGGGGGACTTTCTTC,CASSLGEDRGTFF
TRBJ1-2,-,TRBV7-2,few,TGTGCCAGCAGCTCTCGACAGACTTATGGCTACACCTTC,CASSSRQTYGYTF
TRBJ1-4,-,TRBV12-3/TRBV12-4,many,TGTGCCAGCAGTTTAGGGGATGCAACTAATGAAAAACTGTTTTTT,CASSLGDATNEKLFF
TRBJ1-2,-,TRBV30,-,TGTGCCTGGATAGAGGTAGCGGATGGCTACACCTTC,CAWIEVADGYTF
TRBJ1-5,-,TRBV7-9,few,TGTGCCAGCAGCTCTGAGGGGGCCCAGCATTTT,CASSSEGAQHF
TRBJ2-5,TRBD2,TRBV29-1,-,TGCAGCGTAGCGGGAGGTCTGGAGGAAGAGACCCAGTACTTC,CSVAGGLEEETQYF
TRBJ2-7,TRBD2,TRBV12-3/TRBV12-4,-,TGTGCCAGCAGCACCGGACTAGCGGGTATTTACGAGCAGTACTTC,CASSTGLAGIYEQYF
TRBJ2-1,TRBD2,TRBV12-3/TRBV12-4,few,TGTGCCAGCAGTTTACTAGCGGGACCATACAATGAGCAGTTCTTC,CASSLLAGPYNEQFF
TRBJ2-7,TRBD1,TRBV6-1,-,TGTGCCAGCAGTGCTACAGGGGAGCAGTACGAGCAGTACTTC,CASSATGEQYEQYF
TRBJ2-5,TRBD1,TRBV7-2,few,TGTGCCAGCAGCCCCGTCGGGACAGCTTATGGGGAGACCCAGTACTTC,CASSPVGTAYGETQYF
TRBJ2-3,TRBD2,TRBV20-1,few,TGCAGCAGACTAGCGGGAGGAACCACAGATACGCAGTATTTT,CSRLAGGTTDTQYF
TRBJ1-2,-,TRBV12-3/TRBV12-4,few,TGTGCCAGCAGTTTAAAGGCGGGCTATGGCTACACCTTC,CASSLKAGYGYTF
TRBJ1-1,TRBD1,TRBV12-3/TRBV12-4,few,TGTGCCAGCAGTGATCAGGGGGGGAACACTGAAGCTTTCTTT,CASSDQGGNTEAFF
TRBJ2-7,TRBD1,TRBV27,few,TGTGCCAGCAGTTTAACAGGGGGTAGGGAGCAGTACTTC,CASSLTGGREQYF
TRBJ2-1,-,TRBV5-1,few,TGCGCCAGCAGCCCCGACCCCTCCCACTACAATGAGCAGTTCTTC,CASSPDPSHYNEQFF
TRBJ1-1,-,TRBV11-2,few,TGTGCCAGCCGCCAATCTTACATGAACACTGAAGCTTTCTTT,CASRQSYMNTEAFF
TRBJ2-1,TRBD1,TRBV7-9,-,TGTGCCAGCAGCTTAGGGGGGACAGGGGGCCCCTTAGAGCAGTTCTTC,CASSLGGTGGPLEQFF
TRBJ2-1,-,TRBV29-1,-,TGCAGCGTCCCCCATTTGGGGGGAAATCGAGCGGGTGAGCAGTTCTTC,CSVPHLGGNRAGEQFF
TRBJ1-6,-,TRBV6-5,few,TGTGCCAGCAGTTACGTATCTAATTCACCCCTCCACTTT,CASSYVSNSPLHF
TRBJ2-6,TRBD1,TRBV5-6,few,TGTGCCAGCAGCTTAGAGGGACAGTTCATCTCTGGGGCCAACGTCCTGACTTTC,CASSLEGQFISGANVLTF
TRBJ2-2,TRBD1,TRBV28,few,TGTGCCAGCAGTGCCGGAGGGACAGGGGCCGGGGAGCTGTTTTTT,CASSAGGTGAGELFF
TRBJ2-3,-,TRBV5-1,few,TGCGCCAGCAGCTTGACTAGTGGCGGGGTTCTAGATACGCAGTATTTT,CASSLTSGGVLDTQYF
TRBJ1-1,TRBD1,TRBV20-1,few,TGCAGTGCTAGAGATTCCAGGGGGCAGGGGGGTGACACTGAAGCTTTCTTT,CSARDSRGQGGDTEAFF
TRBJ2-4,-,TRBV5-4,few,TGTGCCAGCAGCTTGGAACAGCCGGGAGCCAAAAACATTCAGTACTTC,CASSLEQPGAKNIQYF
TRBJ2-3,-,TRBV9,few,TGTGCCAGCAGCGCCTTTCCGGAACGGGTTACGCAGTATTTT,CASSAFPERVTQYF
TRBJ1-2,TRBD1,TRBV12-3/TRBV12-4,-,TGTGCCAGCACGAGACAGGGGATAAATGGCTACACCTTC,CASTRQGINGYTF
TRBJ2-2,-,TRBV6-1,few,TGTGCCAGCACCATAGAAGGGGGTGGCACCGGGGAGCTGTTTTTT,CASTIEGGGTGELFF
TRBJ2-7,TRBD2,TRBV6-1,-,TGTGCCAGCAGTGAACCGAGACTAGCGGGAGTGGAGGAGCAGTACTTC,CASSEPRLAGVEEQYF
TRBJ2-2,-,TRBV24-1,many,TGTGCCACCAGTGACCCTAGACAGGCAGACACCGGGGAGCTGTTTTTT,CATSDPRQADTGELFF
TRBJ1-2,TRBD1,TRBV5-6,few,TGTGCCAGCATTCGGAACAGGGGGATGCACTATGGCTACACCTTC,CASIRNRGMHYGYTF
TRBJ2-5,TRBD2,TRBV5-1,-,TGCGCCAGCAGCCTCAATAGCGGGAGAAAAGAGACCCAGTACTTC,CASSLNSGRKETQYF
TRBJ2-2,-,TRBV5-1,-,TGCGCCAGCAGCTTGGACAGGGCCGACGGGGAGCTGTTTTTT,CASSLDRADGELFF
TRBJ1-4,-,TRBV4-2,-,TGTGCCAGCAGCCAAGACCGCCTACCCAGGGGCGTTTCTAATGAAAAACTGTTTTTT,CASSQDRLPRGVSNEKLFF
TRBJ2-4,TRBD1,TRBV3-1,-,TGTGCCAGCAGCCATGAAAGACAGGGCAAAAACATTCAGTACTTC,CASSHERQGKNIQYF
TRBJ1-1,-,TRBV5-6,-,TGTGCCAGCAGCTTGGGATTGGAGGACAGCATGAACACTGAAGCTTTCTTT,CASSLGLEDSMNTEAFF
TRBJ1-6,TRBD1,TRBV12-3/TRBV12-4,many,TGTGCCAGCAGTCTTACAGGGGCCAATTCACCCCTCCACTTT,CASSLTGANSPLHF
TRBJ1-5,-,TRBV25-1,many,TGTGCCAGCAGTGCGGGGGCTCGGCCCCAGCATTTT,CASSAGARPQHF
TRBJ2-1,TRBD2,TRBV20-1,-,TGCAGTGCTAGAGGACTAGCGGGAGTGGGTTTAGATGAGCAGTTCTTC,CSARGLAGVGLDEQFF